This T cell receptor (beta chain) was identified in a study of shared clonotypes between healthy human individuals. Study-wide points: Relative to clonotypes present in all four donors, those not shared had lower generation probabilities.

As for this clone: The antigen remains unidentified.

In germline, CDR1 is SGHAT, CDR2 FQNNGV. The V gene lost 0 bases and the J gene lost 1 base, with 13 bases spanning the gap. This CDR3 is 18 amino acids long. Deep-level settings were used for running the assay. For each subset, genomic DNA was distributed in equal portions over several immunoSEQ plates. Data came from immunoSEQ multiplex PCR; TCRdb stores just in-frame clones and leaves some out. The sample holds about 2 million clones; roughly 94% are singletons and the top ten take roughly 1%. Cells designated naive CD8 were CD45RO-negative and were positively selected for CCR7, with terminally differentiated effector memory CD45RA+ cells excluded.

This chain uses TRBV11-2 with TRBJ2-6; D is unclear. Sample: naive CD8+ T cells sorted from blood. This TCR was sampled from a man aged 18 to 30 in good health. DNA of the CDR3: TGTGCCAGCAGCTTAGACGTACCCCAACTATCTGGGGCCAACGTCCTGACTTTC. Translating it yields CASSLDVPQLSGANVLTF.